Listed below are T cell receptor beta chains from one sample, sequenced in a study of blood T cell repertoires in COVID-19. Clones were sequenced by immunoSEQ multiplex PCR, and TCRdb holds only the in-frame ones, with some missing. The sample holds fewer than 350,000 clones, around 81% seen once. Material: peripheral blood. The receptor source for this set is a woman aged 55-75 years with active or convalescent COVID-19. Both conserved end residues are part of each CDR3. Each record gives: V gene, J gene, clone size, D gene, CDR3 DNA, CDR3 protein. A D gene is named only where the DNA matches it firmly. Clone size is stated in some rows and not others, as once, few, many or a class when expanded.

V: TRBV29-1
J: TRBJ1-4
size: once
D: -
DNA: TGCAGCGTTGAAGATCGCAGGAAACTGTTTTTT
CDR3: CSVEDRRKLFF

V: TRBV29-1
J: TRBJ1-1
size: -
D: TRBD1
DNA: TGCAGCGTACTCCCGGGACAGGGGTCTGAAGCTTTCTTT
CDR3: CSVLPGQGSEAFF

V: TRBV4-1
J: TRBJ2-1
size: -
D: -
DNA: TGCGCCAGCAGCTCCTCCCGGCCCACTACCTACAATGAGCAGTTCTTC
CDR3: CASSSSRPTTYNEQFF

V: TRBV4-3
J: TRBJ2-2
size: once
D: -
DNA: TGCGCCAGCAGCCCACGTCACAGGGCGGACACCGGGGAGCTGTTTTTT
CDR3: CASSPRHRADTGELFF

V: TRBV7-2
J: TRBJ2-3
size: -
D: -
DNA: TGTGCCAGCGGTGGGGGGGCGGTTAGCACAGATACGCAGTATTTT
CDR3: CASGGGAVSTDTQYF

V: TRBV7-2
J: TRBJ2-7
size: -
D: TRBD2
DNA: TGTGCCAGCAGCTTTCGACTAGCGGGGGCCTACTACTTC
CDR3: CASSFRLAGAYYF

V: TRBV7-8
J: TRBJ2-2
size: -
D: TRBD2
DNA: TGTGCCAGCACCCCTGCGGGACTAGCAACGAACACCGGGGAGCTGTTTTTT
CDR3: CASTPAGLATNTGELFF

V: TRBV6-6
J: TRBJ1-5
size: -
D: TRBD1
DNA: TGTGCCAGCAATACCGGGACAGGCAATCAGCCCCAGCATTTT
CDR3: CASNTGTGNQPQHF

V: TRBV29-1
J: TRBJ2-5
size: few
D: TRBD1
DNA: TGCAGCGCCCAAGGGTTTGCAGGGGGCTCAGAGACCCAGTACTTC
CDR3: CSAQGFAGGSETQYF

V: TRBV29-1
J: TRBJ2-6
size: -
D: -
DNA: TGCAGCGTTGCCCGTGTTTCTGGGGCCAACGTCCTGACTTTC
CDR3: CSVARVSGANVLTF

V: TRBV11-2
J: TRBJ2-7
size: -
D: -
DNA: TGTGCCAGCAGCTTAGGGGCGGGGGCGAGGGAGCAGTACTTC
CDR3: CASSLGAGAREQYF

V: TRBV2
J: TRBJ2-5
size: -
D: TRBD1
DNA: TGTGCCAGCTTAACAGGGGGAGAGACCCAGTACTTC
CDR3: CASLTGGETQYF

V: TRBV18
J: TRBJ1-2
size: -
D: TRBD1
DNA: TGTGCCAGCTCACCCGGGACAGGTCTTAACTATGGCTACACCTTC
CDR3: CASSPGTGLNYGYTF

V: TRBV2
J: TRBJ2-6
size: -
D: TRBD1
DNA: TGTGCCAGCAGTCGACAAGGACAGGGGGACAGGAGGGCCAACGTCCTGACTTTC
CDR3: CASSRQGQGDRRANVLTF

V: TRBV2
J: TRBJ1-2
size: -
D: TRBD1
DNA: TGTGCCAGCAGTGAACGGACAGGGGGCTATGGCTACACCTTC
CDR3: CASSERTGGYGYTF

V: TRBV11-2
J: TRBJ2-3
size: once
D: -
DNA: TGTGCCAGCAGCTCCAGACTAGTGGGCACAGATACGCAGTATTTT
CDR3: CASSSRLVGTDTQYF

V: TRBV12-3/TRBV12-4
J: TRBJ2-5
size: -
D: -
DNA: TGTGCCAGCGAAGGGGCCATGGAAGAGACCCAGTACTTC
CDR3: CASEGAMEETQYF

V: TRBV7-3
J: TRBJ2-1
size: -
D: -
DNA: TGTGCCAGCAGCGGGCCAGGGCCTGAGCAGTTCTTC
CDR3: CASSGPGPEQFF

V: TRBV29-1
J: TRBJ1-2
size: -
D: TRBD1
DNA: TGCAGCGTGGTCAACAGGGGGCACGGCTACACCTTC
CDR3: CSVVNRGHGYTF

V: TRBV5-5
J: TRBJ2-1
size: -
D: -
DNA: TGTGCCAGCAGCTTCTTCTCTAGCAGCTCCTACAATGAGCAGTTCTTC
CDR3: CASSFFSSSSYNEQFF

V: TRBV7-2
J: TRBJ2-2
size: -
D: TRBD2
DNA: TGTGCCAGCAGCTTAGAAATAGCGGGGGGGGCCGGGGAGCTGTTTTTT
CDR3: CASSLEIAGGAGELFF

V: TRBV5-1
J: TRBJ1-4
size: -
D: TRBD1
DNA: TGCGCCAGCAGCTTGGGGGGACAGGGACATGAAAAACTGTTTTTT
CDR3: CASSLGGQGHEKLFF

V: TRBV5-4
J: TRBJ2-7
size: -
D: -
DNA: TGTGCCAGCAGCTTGCAGTCCGTTATTTACGAGCAGTACTTC
CDR3: CASSLQSVIYEQYF

V: TRBV5-1
J: TRBJ2-1
size: -
D: -
DNA: TGCGCCAGCAGCGCGGGGAGCTCCTACAATGAGCAGTTCTTC
CDR3: CASSAGSSYNEQFF

V: TRBV5-8
J: TRBJ2-7
size: -
D: -
DNA: TGTGCCAGCAGCTTGGGGCGCCAGGGGCAGTACTTC
CDR3: CASSLGRQGQYF

V: TRBV5-1
J: TRBJ2-3
size: -
D: TRBD2
DNA: TGCGCCAGCAGCCTCGGACTAGCCTCCACAGATACGCAGTATTTT
CDR3: CASSLGLASTDTQYF

V: TRBV19
J: TRBJ1-2
size: -
D: -
DNA: TGTGCCAGTAGTAATACCCAGGACAGTTACTATGGCTACACCTTC
CDR3: CASSNTQDSYYGYTF

V: TRBV6-5
J: TRBJ1-6
size: -
D: TRBD1
DNA: TGTGCCAGCGGGGACAGCTATTCGGCTCACTTT
CDR3: CASGDSYSAHF

V: TRBV11-2
J: TRBJ2-7
size: -
D: TRBD1
DNA: TGTGCCAGCAGCCTAGACAGGGGCGAGCAGTACTTC
CDR3: CASSLDRGEQYF

V: TRBV7-3
J: TRBJ2-7
size: -
D: TRBD1
DNA: TGTGCCAGCAGCTCGGGGACAGGGGGCGAGCAGTACTTC
CDR3: CASSSGTGGEQYF

V: TRBV28
J: TRBJ1-2
size: few
D: TRBD1
DNA: TGTGCCAGTGCTGGAACAGGGGCTCTCAACTATGGCTACACCTTC
CDR3: CASAGTGALNYGYTF

V: TRBV27
J: TRBJ1-1
size: -
D: -
DNA: TGTGCCAGTGGGCCCCAATCTTATGGCACTGAAGCTTTCTTT
CDR3: CASGPQSYGTEAFF

V: TRBV6-5
J: TRBJ1-2
size: -
D: -
DNA: TGTGCCAGCAGTTATAGAGGTCCCCTTAGTGGCTACACCTTC
CDR3: CASSYRGPLSGYTF

V: TRBV7-8
J: TRBJ2-6
size: -
D: -
DNA: TGTGCCAGCAGCTTCTCACGGTGGAGGTCTGGGGCCAACGTCCTGACTTTC
CDR3: CASSFSRWRSGANVLTF

V: TRBV4-1
J: TRBJ1-1
size: -
D: -
DNA: TGCGCCAGCAGCCAAGCCCAGTCAGGGAACACTGAAGCTTTCTTT
CDR3: CASSQAQSGNTEAFF

V: TRBV2
J: TRBJ2-7
size: -
D: TRBD1
DNA: TGTGCCAGCAGTGAAGCGATGACAGGGGGCGGCGAGCAGTACTTC
CDR3: CASSEAMTGGGEQYF

V: TRBV6-5
J: TRBJ2-2
size: -
D: TRBD2
DNA: TGTGCCAGCAGCATTACGGGGGGGACGCCGAGGGAGCTGTTTTTT
CDR3: CASSITGGTPRELFF

V: TRBV2
J: TRBJ1-2
size: -
D: TRBD1
DNA: TGTGCCAGCAGTGGGACAGGTCGTGGCTACACCTTC
CDR3: CASSGTGRGYTF

V: TRBV4-2
J: TRBJ2-3
size: -
D: -
DNA: TGTGCCAGCAGCCAAGATTCGTCACTCTACACAGATACGCAGTATTTT
CDR3: CASSQDSSLYTDTQYF

V: TRBV25-1
J: TRBJ1-1
size: -
D: TRBD1
DNA: TGTGCCAGCAGTGGCGGTACAGGGGCGAACACTGAAGCTTTCTTT
CDR3: CASSGGTGANTEAFF

V: TRBV3-1/TRBV3-2
J: TRBJ1-1
size: -
D: TRBD1
DNA: TGTGCCAGCAGCCAGTGGACAGGGACTGAAGCTTTCTTT
CDR3: CASSQWTGTEAFF